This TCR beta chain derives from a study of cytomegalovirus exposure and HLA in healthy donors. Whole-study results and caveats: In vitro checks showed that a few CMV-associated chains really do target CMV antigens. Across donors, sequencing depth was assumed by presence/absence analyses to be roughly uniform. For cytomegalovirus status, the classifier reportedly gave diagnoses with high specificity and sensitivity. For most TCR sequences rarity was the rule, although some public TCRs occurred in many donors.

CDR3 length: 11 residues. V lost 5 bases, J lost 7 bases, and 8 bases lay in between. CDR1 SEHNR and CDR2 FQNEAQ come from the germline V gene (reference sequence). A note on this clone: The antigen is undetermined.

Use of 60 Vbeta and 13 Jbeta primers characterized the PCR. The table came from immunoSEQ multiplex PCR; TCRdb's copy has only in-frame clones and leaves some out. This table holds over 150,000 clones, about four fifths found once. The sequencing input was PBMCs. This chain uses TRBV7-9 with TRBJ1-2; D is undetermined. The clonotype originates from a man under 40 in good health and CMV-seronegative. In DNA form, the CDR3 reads TGTGCCAGCAGCATCGAGCCTGGCTACACCTTC. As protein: CASSIEPGYTF.